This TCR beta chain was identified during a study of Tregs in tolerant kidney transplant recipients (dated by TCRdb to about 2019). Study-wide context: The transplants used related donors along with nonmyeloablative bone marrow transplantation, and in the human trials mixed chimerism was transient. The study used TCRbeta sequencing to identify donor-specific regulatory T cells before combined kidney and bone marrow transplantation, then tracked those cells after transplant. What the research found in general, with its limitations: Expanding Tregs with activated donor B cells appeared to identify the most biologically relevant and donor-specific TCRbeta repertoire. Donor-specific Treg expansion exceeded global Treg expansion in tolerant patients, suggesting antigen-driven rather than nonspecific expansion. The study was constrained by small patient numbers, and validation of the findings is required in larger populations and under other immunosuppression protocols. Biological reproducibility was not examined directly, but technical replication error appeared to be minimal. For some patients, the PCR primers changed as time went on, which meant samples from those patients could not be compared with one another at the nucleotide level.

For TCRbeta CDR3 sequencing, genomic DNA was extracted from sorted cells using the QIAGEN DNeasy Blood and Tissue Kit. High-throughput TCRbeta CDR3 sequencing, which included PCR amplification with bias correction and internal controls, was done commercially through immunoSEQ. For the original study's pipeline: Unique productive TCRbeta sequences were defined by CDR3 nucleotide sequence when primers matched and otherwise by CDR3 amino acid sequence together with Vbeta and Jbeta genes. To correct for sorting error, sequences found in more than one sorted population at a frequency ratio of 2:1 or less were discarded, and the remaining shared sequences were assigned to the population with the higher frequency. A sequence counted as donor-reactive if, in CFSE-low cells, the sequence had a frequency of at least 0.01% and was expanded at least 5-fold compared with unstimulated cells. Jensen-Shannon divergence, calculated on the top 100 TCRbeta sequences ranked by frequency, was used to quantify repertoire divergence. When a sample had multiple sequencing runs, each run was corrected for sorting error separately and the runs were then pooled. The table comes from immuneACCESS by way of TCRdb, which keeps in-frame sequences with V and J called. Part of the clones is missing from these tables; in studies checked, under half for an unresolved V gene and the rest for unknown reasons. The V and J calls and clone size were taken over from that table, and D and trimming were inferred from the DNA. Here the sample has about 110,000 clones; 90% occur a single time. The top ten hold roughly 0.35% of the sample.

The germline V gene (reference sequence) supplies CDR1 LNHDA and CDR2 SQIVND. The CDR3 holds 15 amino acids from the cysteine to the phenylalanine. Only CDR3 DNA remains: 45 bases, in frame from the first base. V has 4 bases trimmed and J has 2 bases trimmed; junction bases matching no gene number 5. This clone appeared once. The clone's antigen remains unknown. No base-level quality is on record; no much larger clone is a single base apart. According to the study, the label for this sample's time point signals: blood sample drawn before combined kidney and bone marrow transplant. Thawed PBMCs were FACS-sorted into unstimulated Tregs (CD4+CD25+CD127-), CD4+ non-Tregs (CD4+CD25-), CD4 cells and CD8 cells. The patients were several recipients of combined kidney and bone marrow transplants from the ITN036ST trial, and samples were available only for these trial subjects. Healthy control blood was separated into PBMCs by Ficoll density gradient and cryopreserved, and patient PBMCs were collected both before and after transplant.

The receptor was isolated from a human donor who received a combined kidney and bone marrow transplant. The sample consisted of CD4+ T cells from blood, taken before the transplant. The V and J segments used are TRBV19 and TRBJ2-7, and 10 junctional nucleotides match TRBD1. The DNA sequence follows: TGTGCCAGTAGTACTCCCGGGACAGGGGCCTACGAGCAGTACTTC. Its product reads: CASSTPGTGAYEQYF.